The next 3 T cell receptor beta chains were all read from a single sample in a study of CD8 T cells in Susac syndrome. cDNA came from approximately 0.5 to 1 ug RNA primed by random hexamers. MiXCR, run by TCRdb on the immunoSEQ multiplex PCR reads, gives a single entry per CDR3 protein. Of under 250,000 distinct CDR3 sequences in the sample, about 93% were seen once. What was sequenced was CD4+ T cells from PBMCs. These receptors originate from a human donor with multiple sclerosis.

V is TRBV19 and J is TRBJ2-2; D is perhaps TRBD1 (5 bases). The V and J ends lost 5 bases and 6 bases respectively, with 19 bases between them. Germline values: CDR1 LNHDA, CDR2 SQIVND (reference sequence). The CDR3 runs 16 residues. CDR3 sequence: CASSPQGPQGPGELFF. CDR3 nucleotide sequence: TGTGCCAGTAGTCCTCAGGGCCCCCAGGGTCCCGGGGAGCTGTTTTTT.

This clonotype was detected only once. The chain combines TRBV12-3 or TRBV12-4 with TRBJ2-7, with TRBD1 matching over 9 bases. The junction had 7 bases not matched to a gene; V was cut back by 6 bases and J by 7 bases. This CDR3 contains 13 residues. CDR3 in amino acids: CASSRTGVGEQYF. CDR3 bases: TGTGCCAGCAGCCGGACAGGGGTTGGAGAGCAGTACTTC.

V and J are TRBV5-1 and TRBJ2-1; 9 nucleotides align to TRBD1. This CDR3 spans 17 amino acids. Per germline, CDR1 SGHRS and CDR2 YFSETQ. V gave up 3 bases and J gave up 6 bases; unmatched junction bases: 13. CDR3 protein: CASSSSSGTGRVNEQFF. Here the CDR3 DNA reads TGCGCCAGCAGCTCGTCCTCCGGGACAGGGAGGGTCAATGAGCAGTTCTTC.